This T cell receptor (beta chain) was sequenced during a study of molecular identifiers for immune sequencing clone quantification. General study findings and limits: Effector cells kept over 99% of their molecules in clones above 20 RNA copies, while naive cells kept under 1% there.

Sequencing libraries of naive CD8 cells derived from around 20,000 to 1,000,000 sorted cells with 10%, 30% or 50% RNA. At least ten counts were recorded for this clonotype. The antigen remains unidentified. Bulk TCR library preparation followed previously described methods with listed TCR primers. Each CDR3 protein gets one entry after TCRdb re-called the PCR reads with MiXCR. This sample has hundreds of thousands of distinct CDR3 sequences, with 25% found just once. CDR1 is LNHNV, CDR2 YYDKDF, per germline (reference sequence). V was cut by 6 bases and J by 8 bases, with 14 bases left in between. The CDR3 consists of 13 residues.

The chain couples TRBV15 to TRBJ1-3; D call uncertain. The sequenced sample was naive CD8+ T cells from blood, with Jurkat cell RNA spiked in. The subset is: FACS-sorted CD8+CD4-CCR7+CD45RA+ naive T cells. The clonotype comes from a human donor in good health. Some libraries in this study had Jurkat cell RNA spiked in. DNA of the CDR3: TGTGCCACCAGTGAAGACGGCTCGGACACCATATATTTT. As protein: CATSEDGSDTIYF.